This is a list of T cell receptor beta chains from one sample in a study of blood T cells in healthy people across ages. TCRdb re-analysed the 5' RACE reads in MiXCR, keeping a single row per CDR3 protein. The profile covers approximately 1.5 million distinct CDR3 sequences, with approximately 42% appearing a single time and more than 4% taken by the ten largest. Material: blood. The receptors shown here come from a woman aged 18-35 years in good health. CDR3s include the opening cysteine and the closing phenylalanine or tryptophan. The order of the fields is V gene, J gene, D gene, clone size, CDR3 protein, CDR3 DNA. A D gene is named only where the DNA matches it firmly. Clone size appears in some rows only: once, few, many, or a class for an expanded clone.

TRBV27	TRBJ2-3	.	.	CASSWRQGTDTQYF	TGTGCCAGCAGTTGGCGACAGGGCACAGATACGCAGTATTTT
TRBV9	TRBJ1-2	TRBD1	.	CASSVGPGTGNYGYTF	TGTGCCAGCAGCGTTGGTCCCGGGACAGGGAACTATGGCTACACCTTC
TRBV19	TRBJ2-1	.	.	CASSILGRPVGNEQFF	TGTGCCAGTAGTATATTGGGACGCCCGGTAGGAAATGAGCAGTTCTTC
TRBV29-1	TRBJ1-2	.	.	CSATMTGEGINYGYTF	TGCAGCGCTACCATGACGGGGGAGGGGATTAACTATGGCTACACCTTC
TRBV6-2/TRBV6-3	TRBJ2-4	.	few	CASGVAKNIQYF	TGTGCCAGCGGGGTTGCCAAAAACATTCAGTACTTC
TRBV24-1	TRBJ2-7	TRBD1	.	CATSDGDSLNEQYF	TGTGCCACCAGTGACGGGGACAGTCTCAATGAGCAGTACTTC
TRBV28	TRBJ2-7	.	.	CASSTTTSSSYNEQYF	TGTGCCAGCAGCACGACCACATCGAGCTCCTACAATGAGCAGTACTTC
TRBV14	TRBJ1-1	TRBD1	.	CASSQDLQGAAFF	TGTGCCAGCAGCCAAGATCTACAGGGGGCGGCTTTCTTT
TRBV5-1	TRBJ2-7	.	.	CASSLVESRPEQYF	TGCGCCAGCAGCTTGGTAGAGTCCCGCCCCGAGCAGTACTTC
TRBV6-2/TRBV6-3	TRBJ2-3	.	.	CASSPSHSDTQYF	TGTGCCAGCAGTCCCTCCCACTCAGATACGCAGTATTTT
TRBV5-1	TRBJ1-1	.	many	CASSLEGRTEAFF	TGTGCCAGCAGCTTGGAGGGGCGGACTGAAGCTTTCTTT
TRBV6-5	TRBJ2-5	TRBD1	.	CASSDRVRNEQYF	TGTGCCAGCAGCGACAGGGTCAGAAATGAGCAGTACTTC
TRBV27	TRBJ2-3	TRBD1	.	CASSSHRGNTDTQYF	TGTGCCAGCAGTTCCCACAGGGGGAACACAGATACGCAGTATTTT
TRBV20-1	TRBJ1-2	TRBD1	.	CSAGRGLDGYTF	TGCAGTGCTGGCAGGGGGCTGGATGGCTACACCTTC
TRBV28	TRBJ2-4	TRBD1	few	CASSTTGLKNIQYF	TGTGCCAGCAGTACGACAGGGTTAAAAAACATTCAGTACTTC
TRBV4-1	TRBJ2-5	.	many	CASSQDTRVGKQYF	TGCGCCAGCAGCCAAGATACCCGGGTAGGAAAGCAGTACTTC
TRBV10-3	TRBJ2-5	TRBD2	.	CAISKESGGKTQYF	TGTGCCATCAGTAAGGAGAGCGGGGGGAAGACCCAGTACTTC
TRBV20-1	TRBJ2-4	.	few	CSAKPRTPHGGIQYF	TGCAGTGCTAAGCCGAGGACCCCTCATGGGGGCATTCAGTACTTC
TRBV7-9	TRBJ1-4	TRBD1	.	CASSSDREVGEKLFF	TGTGCCAGCAGCTCCGACAGGGAGGTCGGGGAAAAACTGTTTTTT
TRBV9	TRBJ2-1	.	.	CASSVLAGDRVYNEQFF	TGTGCCAGCAGCGTCCTAGCGGGGGACAGGGTTTACAATGAGCAGTTCTTC
TRBV7-6	TRBJ2-7	TRBD2	once	CASSFKVASGSSYEQYF	TGTGCCAGCAGCTTTAAAGTGGCTAGCGGAAGCTCCTACGAGCAGTACTTC
TRBV9	TRBJ2-3	TRBD2	.	CASSVGGRGPAADTQYF	TGTGCCAGCAGCGTAGGGGGGAGGGGCCCGGCAGCAGATACGCAGTATTTT
TRBV5-1	TRBJ2-7	.	.	CASSLGQQFPYEQYF	TGCGCCAGCAGCTTGGGGCAGCAATTTCCCTACGAGCAGTACTTC
TRBV6-5	TRBJ2-7	.	once	CASTWDLARNEQYF	TGTGCCAGCACCTGGGACCTAGCGCGAAATGAGCAGTACTTC
TRBV12-3/TRBV12-4	TRBJ1-3	.	.	CASSFDRNTIYF	TGTGCCAGCAGTTTTGACAGAAACACCATATATTTT
TRBV11-2	TRBJ2-2	.	.	CASSLELVGAGTGELFF	TGTGCCAGCAGCTTAGAGTTGGTGGGAGCGGGCACCGGGGAGCTGTTTTTT
TRBV7-9	TRBJ1-4	.	.	CASGQRNEKLFF	TGTGCCAGCGGACAGCGAAATGAAAAACTGTTTTTT
TRBV28	TRBJ2-5	TRBD1	once	CASSLLGQEQETQYF	TGTGCCAGCAGTTTATTGGGACAGGAACAAGAGACCCAGTACTTC
TRBV12-3/TRBV12-4	TRBJ2-3	.	.	CASSLALGGHTQYF	TGTGCCAGCAGTTTAGCCCTGGGGGGCCATACGCAGTATTTT
TRBV25-1	TRBJ2-4	.	.	CASSEPGGQLAKNIQYF	TGTGCCAGCAGTGAACCCGGGGGACAGTTAGCCAAAAACATTCAGTACTTC
TRBV7-3	TRBJ2-2	TRBD1	.	CASSLPRTGQNTGELFF	TGTGCCAGCAGCCTACCGCGGACAGGACAAAACACCGGGGAGCTGTTTTTT
TRBV10-3	TRBJ2-7	TRBD1	.	CAIKTVDRGPEQYF	TGTGCCATCAAGACGGTGGACAGGGGTCCCGAGCAGTACTTC
TRBV2	TRBJ1-1	.	.	CASSWDTLNTEAFF	TGTGCCAGCAGCTGGGACACCTTGAACACTGAAGCTTTCTTT
TRBV27	TRBJ2-5	.	few	CASSLSMFLETQYF	TGTGCCAGCAGTTTATCGATGTTCTTAGAGACCCAGTACTTC
TRBV9	TRBJ2-5	.	many	CASSVVGEAGTQYF	TGTGCCAGCAGCGTAGTGGGAGAAGCAGGGACCCAGTACTTC
TRBV13	TRBJ2-1	.	few	CASSLGRLAPRSYNEQFF	TGTGCCAGCAGCTTAGGCCGGCTAGCGCCACGCTCCTACAATGAGCAGTTCTTC
TRBV9	TRBJ1-3	TRBD1	.	CASSVTGVSGNTIYF	TGTGCCAGCAGCGTCACAGGGGTCTCTGGAAACACCATATATTTT
TRBV6-5	TRBJ1-2	TRBD1	many	CASSEQGYDGYTF	TGTGCCAGCAGCGAACAGGGGTACGATGGCTACACCTTC
TRBV7-9	TRBJ1-6	TRBD1	.	CASSTGGNSPLHF	TGTGCCAGCAGTACAGGGGGTAATTCACCCCTCCACTTT
TRBV7-2	TRBJ2-7	.	.	CASSLDTDSYEQYF	TGTGCCAGCAGCTTAGATACGGACTCCTACGAGCAGTACTTC
TRBV9	TRBJ2-4	TRBD2	.	CASSVDSGRDIQYF	TGTGCCAGCAGCGTAGATAGTGGGAGGGACATTCAGTACTTC
TRBV12-3/TRBV12-4	TRBJ1-6	.	few	CASKSRVYNSPLHF	TGTGCCAGCAAATCCCGGGTCTATAATTCACCCCTCCACTTT
TRBV4-1	TRBJ1-1	.	.	CASSQQRRGLVTEAFF	TGCGCCAGCAGCCAACAACGCAGGGGATTGGTCACTGAAGCTTTCTTT
TRBV12-3/TRBV12-4	TRBJ2-5	.	few	CASSLSLGGAETQYF	TGTGCCAGCAGTTTGAGTCTGGGAGGAGCTGAGACCCAGTACTTC
TRBV5-5	TRBJ2-1	.	.	CASSPGAPTYNEQFF	TGTGCCAGCAGCCCAGGGGCTCCTACCTACAATGAGCAGTTCTTC
TRBV4-1	TRBJ2-1	.	many	CASSPQEASYNEQFF	TGCGCCAGCAGCCCCCAGGAGGCTTCCTACAATGAGCAGTTCTTC
TRBV6-2/TRBV6-3	TRBJ2-1	TRBD2	.	CASSRGLAQSSYNEQFF	TGTGCCAGCAGCCGAGGACTAGCGCAGAGCTCCTACAATGAGCAGTTCTTC
TRBV3-1	TRBJ2-5	TRBD2	few	CASSQRGGSMWTQYF	TGTGCCAGCAGCCAACGGGGGGGCAGCATGTGGACCCAGTACTTC
TRBV9	TRBJ2-1	TRBD1	many	CASSVGTGYNEQFF	TGTGCCAGCAGTGTCGGGACAGGGTACAATGAGCAGTTCTTC
TRBV27	TRBJ2-7	TRBD1	few	CASSLRKGQGGYEQYF	TGTGCCAGCAGTTTAAGAAAGGGACAGGGGGGTTACGAGCAGTACTTC
TRBV10-2	TRBJ2-2	.	.	CASKMRPDTGELFF	TGCGCCAGCAAGATGCGACCGGACACCGGGGAGCTGTTTTTT
TRBV7-9	TRBJ2-7	.	few	CASSLNAAHLSYEQYF	TGTGCCAGCAGCTTAAATGCGGCGCACCTCTCCTACGAGCAGTACTTC
TRBV27	TRBJ2-2	.	.	CASSLLGLNTGELFF	TGTGCCAGCAGTTTACTGGGCCTGAACACCGGGGAGCTGTTTTTT
TRBV20-1	TRBJ1-6	.	.	CSARKDSYNSPLHF	TGCAGTGCTAGGAAGGACTCCTATAATTCACCCCTCCACTTT
TRBV7-2	TRBJ2-3	TRBD2	.	CASSPGGRDTDTQYF	TGTGCCAGCAGCCCGGGGGGGCGAGACACAGATACGCAGTATTTT
TRBV20-1	TRBJ2-1	.	many	CSARRSEFGNEQFF	TGCAGTGCTCGGCGTTCAGAGTTTGGCAATGAGCAGTTCTTC
TRBV9	TRBJ2-1	TRBD2	few	CASSVAVSGKVYSYNEQFF	TGTGCCAGCAGCGTAGCTGTCAGCGGGAAGGTCTATTCCTACAATGAGCAGTTCTTC
TRBV29-1	TRBJ2-7	.	few	CSVESGSVYEQYF	TGCAGCGTTGAGTCCGGGAGTGTATACGAGCAGTACTTC
TRBV6-1	TRBJ1-1	TRBD1	.	CASKRQGNTEAFF	TGTGCCAGCAAGAGACAGGGGAACACTGAAGCTTTCTTT
TRBV6-1	TRBJ1-5	.	.	CASSPQGFGRPQHF	TGTGCCAGCAGTCCCCAGGGGTTCGGCCGGCCCCAGCATTTT